Below are 32 T cell receptor beta chains sequenced from a single sample in a study of OX40 agonist ivuxolimab in advanced cancers. The repertoire was sequenced with immunoSEQ multiplex PCR; TCRdb's copy has only in-frame clones and lacks some. The table includes approximately 35,000 clones, around 89% detected once. Sample: CD4+ or CD8+ T cells sorted from blood, taken in a trial of the OX40 agonist ivuxolimab. The receptors come from an adult with an advanced solid tumor such as melanoma, head and neck, liver or kidney cancer.

The chain is built from TRBV25-1 and TRBJ1-2; 7 bases are a match to TRBD1. Germline loops: CDR1 MGHDK, CDR2 SYGVNS. V shed 0 bases and J 8 bases; nucleotides not matched to a gene: 6. This CDR3 is built from 14 residues. The CDR3 region has the DNA TGTGCCAGCAGTGAATATTACAGGGGAGGCGGCTACACCTTC. It codes for CASSEYYRGGGYTF.

DNA of the CDR3: TGTGCCATCAGCAACCACGCGCTTTTGGGGGGCGAAGATGAGCAGTTCTTC. Its translation is CAISNHALLGGEDEQFF. The chain carries TRBV10-3 and TRBJ2-1, with D possibly being TRBD1 or TRBD2 (6 bases each). Germline CDR1 and CDR2: ENHRY and SYGVKD. The CDR3 sequence is 17 residues long. The V gene lost 6 bases and the J gene lost 8 bases, with 26 bases spanning the gap.

V usage is TRBV7-2 and J usage is TRBJ2-3; weak D call: TRBD2 (5 bases). Trimming cost V 1 base and J 0 bases, with 8 bases left between them. Germline lookup yields CDR1 SGHTA and CDR2 FQGNSA. The CDR3 totals 15 residues. This CDR3 reads CASSLGEISTDTQYF. The CDR3 region has the DNA TGTGCCAGCAGCTTAGGGGAGATTAGCACAGATACGCAGTATTTT. Full variable domain (missing parts from reference TRBV7-2 and TRBJ2-3): GAGVSQSPSNKVTEKGKDVELRCDPISGHTALYWYRQSLGQGLEFLIYFQGNSAPDKSGLPSDRFSAERTGGSVSTLTIQRTQQEDSAVYLCASSLGEISTDTQYFGPGTRLTVL.

Comments on this clone: Other DNA sequences within the sample encode an identical CDR3. CDR3 bases: TGTGCTAGTGGTTCTCTATCTAGCGGGTTCTACGAGCAGTACTTC. It specifies CASGSLSSGFYEQYF. The chain carries TRBV12-5 and TRBJ2-7; 8 nucleotides align to TRBD2. The CDR3 spans 15 residues. J gave up 3 bases and V 4 bases, and 8 bases lay outside the gene matches. Germline V lookup: CDR1 LGHNT, CDR2 FRNRAP.

This clone has only one observation. This rearrangement joins TRBV4-1 to TRBJ2-5, with 10 bases identical to TRBD2. The length of the CDR3 is 13 residues. Germline trimming cut 4 bases from V and 5 bases from J; bases unmatched to any gene: 1. Germline V gene sequence: CDR1 MGHRA, CDR2 YSYEKL. The CDR3 DNA is TGCGCCAGCAGCCTAGCGGGGGGTGAGACCCAGTACTTC. Amino acid sequence: CASSLAGGETQYF.

V is TRBV18 and J is TRBJ1-5; TRBD1 is a possible D gene (5 bases). This CDR3 is built from 13 residues. CDR1 is KGHSH, CDR2 LQKENI, per germline. V lost 3 bases to trimming and J lost 4 bases, with 7 bases between them. DNA of the CDR3: TGTGCCAGCTCACCGGGACTAAATCAGCCCCAGCATTTT. Residues: CASSPGLNQPQHF.

This chain links TRBV7-9 with TRBJ1-1; D unresolved. V was shortened by 1 base and J by 0 bases, with 3 bases between the two germline ends. The CDR3 loop spans 13 amino acids. The germline V gene encodes CDR1 SEHNR and CDR2 FQNEAQ (reference sequence). The CDR3 protein is CASSLVLNTEAFF. In DNA, the CDR3 is TGTGCCAGCAGCTTAGTCTTGAACACTGAAGCTTTCTTT.

This chain links TRBV7-2 with TRBJ1-6; 7 bases are a match to TRBD1. The CDR3 has 15 amino acids. V shed 5 bases and J 10 bases; nucleotides not matched to a gene: 11. Germline values: CDR1 SGHTA, CDR2 FQGNSA. CDR3 in DNA: TGTGCCAGCAGCGTTAGACAGGGTAGACAATCACCCCTCCACTTT. Residues: CASSVRQGRQSPLHF.

This clone was counted a single time. The gene calls are TRBV9 and TRBJ1-6; the D is unclear. Trimming left V 0 bases short and J 5 bases short, with 12 bases between. The CDR3 length is 16 residues. CDR1 is SGDLS, CDR2 YYNGEE, per germline. CDR3 protein: CASSVGRPKHNSPLHF. The CDR3 DNA follows: TGTGCCAGCAGCGTAGGCAGGCCTAAACATAATTCACCCCTCCACTTT.

V usage is TRBV7-2 and J usage is TRBJ2-7, with D perhaps matching TRBD1 (5 bases). Germline CDR1 and CDR2: SGHTA and FQGNSA. The V end was cut by 4 bases, the J end by 3 bases, with 13 bases between. CDR3 size: 14 residues. DNA of the CDR3: TGTGCCAGCAGCTCTTCATCAGGGCACTACGAGCAGTACTTC. Amino acid sequence: CASSSSSGHYEQYF.

CDR3 sequence reads: CASSPGAGAFF. In DNA form, the CDR3 reads TGTGCCAGCAGCCCAGGCGCCGGAGCTTTCTTT. This rearrangement joins TRBV25-1 to TRBJ1-1, with D uncertain. CDR1 MGHDK and CDR2 SYGVNS come from the germline V gene. The CDR3 consists of 11 residues. With 6 bases removed from V and 10 bases from J, the gap between germline ends came to 12 bases.

This clone was observed a handful of times. The chain has TRBV4-2 and TRBJ2-5, with 12 bases aligning to TRBD1. CDR1 LGHNA and CDR2 YNFKEQ come from the germline V gene. The CDR3 consists of 14 residues. J gave up 6 bases and V 4 bases, and 3 bases lay outside the gene matches. The CDR3 protein is CASSRGTGGQTQYF. The CDR3, as DNA: TGTGCCAGCAGCCGAGGGACAGGGGGCCAGACCCAGTACTTC.

This clone was seen a few times. This rearrangement joins TRBV7-9 to TRBJ2-2; D might be TRBD2 (5 bases). Trimming took off 7 bases at V and 6 bases at J, with 18 bases between the two ends. Germline V gene data show CDR1 as SEHNR and CDR2 as FQNEAQ (reference sequence). This CDR3 has 15 amino acids. The CDR3: CASNRRTGGAGELFF. In nucleotides, the CDR3 is TGTGCCAGCAACCGAAGGACTGGTGGGGCCGGGGAGCTGTTTTTT. The full variable domain, rest sourced from reference TRBV7-9 and TRBJ2-2, is DTGVSQNPRHKITKRGQNVTFRCDPISEHNRLYWYRQTLGQGPEFLTYFQNEAQLEKSRLLSDRFSAERPKGSFSTLEIQRTEQGDSAMYLCASNRRTGGAGELFFGEGSRLTVL.

The chain couples TRBV7-9 to TRBJ1-2; no reliable D call. The V gene lost 0 bases and the J gene lost 4 bases, with 12 bases spanning the gap. Germline V gene data show CDR1 as SEHNR and CDR2 as FQNEAQ (reference sequence). The CDR3 length is 15 residues. The CDR3 here is CASSLALLEGYGYTF. The CDR3 bases are TGTGCCAGCAGCTTAGCCCTGCTGGAGGGCTATGGCTACACCTTC. Full variable domain (rest looked up from reference TRBV7-9 and TRBJ1-2): DTGVSQNPRHKITKRGQNVTFRCDPISEHNRLYWYRQTLGQGPEFLTYFQNEAQLEKSRLLSDRFSAERPKGSFSTLEIQRTEQGDSAMYLCASSLALLEGYGYTFGSGTRLTVV.

The chain couples TRBV28 to TRBJ1-2; 7 positions agree with TRBD1. Unmatched junction bases numbered 20, after V lost 6 bases and J lost 4 bases. Per the germline V gene, CDR1 is MDHEN and CDR2 is SYDVKM. The CDR3 contains 18 residues. The CDR3 sequence is CASSLILSRQGWSYGYTF. CDR3 bases: TGTGCCAGCAGCCTAATCCTTTCCCGACAGGGATGGAGCTATGGCTACACCTTC.

CDR3 sequence (DNA): TGTGCCAGCAGCTTCATGTTTGCGGGGGCGGGTACCACAGATACGCAGTATTTT. It specifies CASSFMFAGAGTTDTQYF. The chain uses TRBV7-2 and TRBJ2-3; D is perhaps TRBD2 (7 bases). Trimming removed 3 bases from V and 2 bases from J, with 21 bases in between. The CDR3 totals 18 residues. The V gene's germline CDR1 is SGHTA and CDR2 FQGNSA.

V gene TRBV5-4 combines with J gene TRBJ2-5; weak D call: TRBD1 (6 bases). The CDR3 sequence is 15 residues long. The germline V and J ends were trimmed by 5 bases and 5 bases, with 19 bases remaining between them. The germline V gene has CDR1 SGHNT and CDR2 YYREEE (reference sequence). CDR3 bases: TGTGCCAGCAGACCCAAGACAGGCCCCAGGGAGACCCAGTACTTC. It codes for CASRPKTGPRETQYF.

CDR3 sequence reads: CASSRTGVTDTQYF. The CDR3 region has the DNA TGCGCCAGCAGTAGGACAGGGGTAACAGATACGCAGTATTTT. The V call is TRBV4-1, the J call TRBJ2-3; 9 bases align to TRBD1. The CDR3 spans 14 residues. Germline lookup yields CDR1 MGHRA and CDR2 YSYEKL. Losses at the gene ends were 6 bases for V and 3 bases for J; bases not matched to a gene: 4.

The chain combines TRBV7-2 with TRBJ1-5; D remains ambiguous. V lost 2 bases and J 6 bases, leaving 17 bases between the germline ends. The CDR3 consists of 16 residues. CDR1 SGHTA and CDR2 FQGNSA come from the germline V gene. In DNA, the CDR3 is TGTGCCAGCAGCTTATCCCCCGGGGTTGGCAGTCAGCCCCAGCATTTT. This translates into CASSLSPGVGSQPQHF.

This rearrangement joins TRBV4-1 to TRBJ2-3; 9 positions match TRBD2. Germline CDR1 is MGHRA and CDR2 is YSYEKL. CDR3 length: 15 amino acids. J gave up 1 base and V 7 bases, and 6 bases lay outside the gene matches. CDR3 amino acids: CASTGGLARTDTQYF. The CDR3 DNA reads as TGCGCCAGCACGGGGGGACTAGCCCGCACAGATACGCAGTATTTT.

This sequence joins TRBV7-8 and TRBJ2-5; TRBD2 aligns across 8 bases. The CDR3 is 15 amino acids. The V gene end was trimmed by 1 base and the J gene end by 1 base; junction bases not matched to a gene: 2. The V gene's germline CDR1 is SGHVS and CDR2 FQNEAQ. The CDR3 reads CASSLGAGGQETQYF. Written as DNA, the CDR3 is TGTGCCAGCAGCTTAGGGGCGGGGGGCCAAGAGACCCAGTACTTC. Combining the CDR3 with reference TRBV7-8 and TRBJ2-5 gives the whole variable domain GAGVSQSPRYKVAKRGQDVALRCDPISGHVSLFWYQQALGQGPEFLTYFQNEAQLDKSGLPSDRFFAERPEGSVSTLKIQRTQQEDSAVYLCASSLGAGGQETQYFGPGTRLLVL.

The chain has TRBV7-8 and TRBJ2-7; D is undetermined. V lost 0 bases and J lost 0, with 6 bases in between. The CDR3 length is 14 residues. CDR1 and CDR2 from the germline V gene are SGHVS and FQNEAQ. The CDR3 coding sequence is TGTGCCAGCAGCTTAGCGCGCAGCTCCTACGAGCAGTACTTC. Protein sequence: CASSLARSSYEQYF.

This chain links TRBV18 with TRBJ2-3; TRBD2 aligns across 10 bases. Trimming removed 5 bases from V and 5 bases from J; junction bases left unmatched: 1. The CDR3 has 13 residues. From germline, CDR1 is KGHSH and CDR2 LQKENI. The CDR3 reads CASSGLAVDTQYF. In nucleotides, the CDR3 is TGTGCCAGCTCAGGACTAGCGGTAGATACGCAGTATTTT.

The chain joins TRBV2 to TRBJ1-6; D ambiguous. CDR3 length equals 14 residues. In germline, CDR1 is SNHLY, CDR2 FYNNEI. V was clipped by 7 bases and J by 6 bases, with 13 bases between them. The CDR3 nucleotides read TGTGCCAGCATTCCGGACGGAGTTAATTCACCCCTCCACTTT. Translated, it gives CASIPDGVNSPLHF. The full variable domain, its missing parts supplied by reference TRBV2 and TRBJ1-6, is EPEVTQTPSHQVTQMGQEVILRCVPISNHLYFYWYRQILGQKVEFLVSFYNNEISEKSEIFDDQFSVERPDGSNFTLKIRSTKLEDSAMYFCASIPDGVNSPLHFGNGTRLTVT.

In its sample, this clone is medium-sized. V usage is TRBV6-5 and J usage is TRBJ2-2; possibly TRBD2 for D (6 bases). The CDR3 consists of 15 residues. Germline V gene sequence: CDR1 MNHEY, CDR2 SVGAGI. V lost 6 bases, J lost 0 bases, and 11 bases lay in between. The CDR3 nucleotides read TGTGCCAGCAGCCAACCGGGAGCGAACACCGGGGAGCTGTTTTTT. Translation: CASSQPGANTGELFF.

The chain combines TRBV5-1 with TRBJ1-4; TRBD1 agrees at 7 bases. V lost 5 bases and J lost 7; bases outside the gene matches: 5. The germline V gene has CDR1 SGHRS and CDR2 YFSETQ. There are 13 residues in the CDR3. CDR3 residues: CASSSGGFEKLFF. In nucleotides, the CDR3 is TGCGCCAGCAGTTCAGGGGGGTTTGAAAAACTGTTTTTT.

The rearrangement joins TRBV13 to TRBJ2-6; D ambiguous. Germline V gives CDR1 PRHDT, CDR2 FYEKMQ (reference sequence). Trimming cost V 9 bases and J 0 bases, with 18 bases left between them. This CDR3 spans 17 amino acids. The CDR3 coding sequence is TGTGCCAGTACGACTCGGGTCTATCTCTCTGGGGCCAACGTCCTGACTTTC. Its protein product is CASTTRVYLSGANVLTF.

This clone was detected only a few times. This chain joins TRBV5-1 and TRBJ2-7, with D maybe TRBD1 (6 bases). Germline V gene data show CDR1 as SGHRS and CDR2 as YFSETQ. The CDR3 spans 12 residues. V shed 7 bases and J shed 4 bases, with 12 bases lying between them. CDR3 coding DNA: TGCGCCAGCCGGGACATAGGTTACGAGCAGTACTTC. Its translation is CASRDIGYEQYF. Looking up the rest from reference TRBV5-1 and TRBJ2-7 gives the full variable domain: KAGVTQTPRYLIKTRGQQVTLSCSPISGHRSVSWYQQTPGQGLQFLFEYFSETQRNKGNFPGRFSGRQFSNSRSEMNVSTLELGDSALYLCASRDIGYEQYFGPGTRLTVT.

The chain recombines TRBV7-9 with TRBJ1-4; tentative D call: TRBD1 (5 bases). Trimming cost V 5 bases and J 7 bases, with 11 bases left between them. CDR3 size: 13 residues. In germline, CDR1 is SEHNR, CDR2 FQNEAQ (reference sequence). The CDR3 loop reads CASSLGTGEKLFF. The CDR3 bases are TGTGCCAGCAGCCTAGGGACCGGTGAAAAACTGTTTTTT.

The chain is built from TRBV7-9 and TRBJ2-7; D gene ambiguous. The germline gives CDR1 SEHNR, CDR2 FQNEAQ (reference sequence). CDR3 length: 12 amino acids. The germline V and J ends were trimmed by 2 bases and 6 bases, with 8 bases remaining between them. CDR3: CASSLQTFEQYF. In DNA form, the CDR3 reads TGTGCCAGCAGCTTACAAACTTTCGAGCAGTACTTC.

This clone has a handful of counts. The chain carries TRBV6-1 and TRBJ2-7; no firm D call. The ends were cut back, 8 bases at V and 3 bases at J, with 8 bases in the middle. The length of the CDR3 is 11 residues. In germline, CDR1 is MNHNS, CDR2 SASEGT. The CDR3 bases are TGTGCCAGCCTTGAGTTCTACGAGCAGTACTTC. This codes for CASLEFYEQYF.

This sequence joins TRBV25-1 and TRBJ2-7; D perhaps matches TRBD1 (6 bases). V was clipped by 6 bases and J by 0 bases, with 12 bases between them. The CDR3 totals 14 residues. Looked up from germline, CDR1 is MGHDK and CDR2 is SYGVNS. CDR3 amino acids: CASRGQGSSYEQYF. The CDR3 DNA follows: TGTGCCAGCAGGGGGCAGGGGAGCTCCTACGAGCAGTACTTC.